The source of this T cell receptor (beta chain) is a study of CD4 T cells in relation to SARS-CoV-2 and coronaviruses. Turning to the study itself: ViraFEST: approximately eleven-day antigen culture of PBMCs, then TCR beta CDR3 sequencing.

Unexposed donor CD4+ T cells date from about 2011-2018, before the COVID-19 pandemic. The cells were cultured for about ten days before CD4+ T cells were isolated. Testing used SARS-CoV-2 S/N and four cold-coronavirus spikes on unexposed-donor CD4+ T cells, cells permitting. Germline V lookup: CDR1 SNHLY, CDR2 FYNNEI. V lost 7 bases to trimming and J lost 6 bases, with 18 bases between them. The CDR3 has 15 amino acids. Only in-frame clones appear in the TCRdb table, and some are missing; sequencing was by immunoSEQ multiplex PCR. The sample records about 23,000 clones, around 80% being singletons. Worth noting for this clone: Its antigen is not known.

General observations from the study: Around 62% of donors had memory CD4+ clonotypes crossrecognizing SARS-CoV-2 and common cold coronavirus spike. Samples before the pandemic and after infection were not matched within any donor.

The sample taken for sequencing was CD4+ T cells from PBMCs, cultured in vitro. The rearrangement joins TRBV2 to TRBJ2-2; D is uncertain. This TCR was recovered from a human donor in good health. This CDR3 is CASKRSAVSAGELFF. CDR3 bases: TGTGCCAGCAAAAGATCGGCCGTGAGCGCCGGGGAGCTGTTTTTT.